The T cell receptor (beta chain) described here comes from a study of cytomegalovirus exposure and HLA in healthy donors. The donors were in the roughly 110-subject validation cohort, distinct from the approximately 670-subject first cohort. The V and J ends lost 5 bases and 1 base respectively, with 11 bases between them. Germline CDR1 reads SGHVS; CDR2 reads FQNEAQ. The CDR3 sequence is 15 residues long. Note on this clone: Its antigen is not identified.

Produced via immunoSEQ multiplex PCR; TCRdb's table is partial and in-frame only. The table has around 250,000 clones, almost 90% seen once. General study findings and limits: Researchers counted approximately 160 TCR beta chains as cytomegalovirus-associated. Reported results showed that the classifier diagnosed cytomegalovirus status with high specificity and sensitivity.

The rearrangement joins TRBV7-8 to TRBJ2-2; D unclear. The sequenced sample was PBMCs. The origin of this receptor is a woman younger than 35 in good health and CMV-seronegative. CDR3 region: CASSISPGNTGELFF. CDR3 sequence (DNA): TGTGCCAGCAGCATCTCTCCGGGGAACACCGGGGAGCTGTTTTTT. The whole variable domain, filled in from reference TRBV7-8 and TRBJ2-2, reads GAGVSQSPRYKVAKRGQDVALRCDPISGHVSLFWYQQALGQGPEFLTYFQNEAQLDKSGLPSDRFFAERPEGSVSTLKIQRTQQEDSAVYLCASSISPGNTGELFFGEGSRLTVL.